The clone carrying this TCR beta chain is medium-sized within its sample. What it binds is unknown. This sample is drawn from a study of metastatic and nonmetastatic thyroid tumors. Study overall: Repertoires of blood and of tissue (tumor or nodule) from malignant and benign thyroid patients were compared. Study-wide points: Significantly higher TCR beta diversity was reportedly seen in malignant thyroid tumors than benign nodules, in blood and tumor.

There are 14 residues in the CDR3. V was cut by 0 bases and J by 5 bases, with 10 bases left in between. Germline loops: CDR1 MNHEY, CDR2 SVGAGI. All patients were treatment-naive before thyroid surgery. In the original analysis: What underpinned the distant-metastasis classifier for papillary thyroid cancer was the set of CDR3 differences across clinicopathological groups. Using MiXCR, TCRdb re-called clones from the PCR reads. Here the V and J calls rest on TCRdb's processing, not on the authors' analysis. Of 15,000 to 20,000 clones in the sample, around 14% were seen once. The sequencing input was blood. This clonotype originated in a female donor with papillary thyroid cancer or a benign thyroid nodule (not recorded which). Some clones in this sample may be carry-over from other donors' samples. J is TRBJ1-2 and V is TRBV6-5; D not resolved. The CDR3 loop reads CASSYSTELYGYTF. CDR3 in DNA: TGTGCCAGCAGTTACTCGACGGAGTTATATGGCTACACCTTC.